Below, 6 T cell receptor beta chains from the same sample are listed, as sequenced in a study of regulatory T cells in long-lasting Graves disease. This sample's time point: newly diagnosed GD, antithyroid drugs for less than 3 months. Researchers made the TCR library from RNA that was extracted from PBMCs. HTBI primers from iRepertoire and Arm-PCR of CDR3 regions yielded the TCR beta libraries. Each CDR3 protein gets one entry after TCRdb re-called the multiplex PCR reads with MiXCR. The data contain 410,000 or so distinct CDR3 sequences, approximately 15% of them singletons. Another study also made use of these data, one on T cells in Graves' hyperthyroidism and ophthalmopathy.

The material was peripheral blood mononuclear cells (PBMCs), obtained at new diagnosis, from a patient treated with antithyroid drugs. The receptor source for this set is a woman under 40 with Graves disease.

Details on this clonotype: This may arise from a read error, as a much more abundant clone is one base away. The rearrangement links TRBV28 to TRBJ2-7, with a possible D match to TRBD1 (5 bases). The germline V gene encodes CDR1 MDHEN and CDR2 SYDVKM. The CDR3 extends over 13 amino acids. V lost 1 base and J lost 5, with 9 bases in between. DNA of the CDR3: TGTGCCAGCAGTTTATACAGGCCCCACGAGCAGTACTTC. As protein: CASSLYRPHEQYF. Drawing the rest from reference TRBV28 and TRBJ2-7, the complete variable domain is DVKVTQSSRYLVKRTGEKVFLECVQDMDHENMFWYRQDPGLGLRLIYFSYDVKMKEKGDIPEGYSVSREKKERFSLILESASTNQTSMYLCASSLYRPHEQYFGPGTRLTVT.

This clonotype was counted many times. The chain joins TRBV28 to TRBJ2-3; 9 bases fit TRBD2. The CDR3 extends over 14 amino acids. Germline V CDR1 and CDR2: MDHEN, SYDVKM. Trimming removed 7 bases from V and 5 bases from J; junction bases left unmatched: 7. CDR3 protein: CASTAGGLEDTQYF. The CDR3 DNA sequence: TGTGCCAGCACGGCGGGAGGGCTTGAAGATACGCAGTATTTT.

This clonotype was seen at least ten times. The rearrangement uses TRBV2 and TRBJ2-7; D is perhaps TRBD1 or TRBD2 (5 bases each). The V and J ends lost 7 bases and 0 bases respectively, with 13 bases between them. This CDR3 spans 14 amino acids. Per germline, CDR1 SNHLY and CDR2 FYNNEI. The chain's CDR3 is CASNRGKNSYEQYF. The CDR3 region has the DNA TGTGCCAGCAACCGGGGCAAAAACTCCTACGAGCAGTACTTC.

This clonotype has more than one count but fewer than ten. V usage is TRBV10-3 and J usage is TRBJ2-3; D is tentatively TRBD1 or TRBD2 (5 bases each). This CDR3 region has 16 residues. Per germline, CDR1 ENHRY and CDR2 SYGVKD. Trimming removed 6 bases at V and 0 bases at J, with 16 bases between. The CDR3 sequence: CAISPGDERSTDTQYF. CDR3 nucleotide sequence: TGTGCCATCAGCCCTGGGGACGAGCGCAGCACAGATACGCAGTATTTT.

Many counts were recorded for this clonotype. The rearrangement joins TRBV2 to TRBJ2-7; TRBD1 or TRBD2 may be the D gene (5 bases each). CDR3 length equals 14 residues. V was trimmed by 11 bases and J by 2 bases, leaving 19 bases between them. CDR1 is SNHLY and CDR2 is FYNNEI in the germline V gene. CDR3 DNA: TGTGCCTCCATAGCAGGCAGGGACCCCTACGAGCAGTACTTC. This gives the protein CASIAGRDPYEQYF.

This chain uses TRBV5-6 with TRBJ2-2; TRBD2 matches 10 bases. This CDR3 has 14 residues. V lost 2 bases and J lost 6; bases outside the gene matches: 1. Germline assignment: CDR1 SGHDT and CDR2 YYEEEE. The CDR3 reads CASSFGTSAGELFF. The CDR3, as DNA: TGTGCCAGCAGCTTCGGGACTAGCGCCGGGGAGCTGTTTTTT. The whole variable domain, remainder taken from reference TRBV5-6 and TRBJ2-2, is DAGVTQSPTHLIKTRGQQVTLRCSPKSGHDTVSWYQQALGQGPQFIFQYYEEEERQRGNFPDRFSGHQFPNYSSELNVNALLLGDSALYLCASSFGTSAGELFFGEGSRLTVL.